The present entry profiles one T cell receptor beta chain with its context. Its antigen is unidentified. These data are taken from a study of PD-L1 blockade in urothelial cancer. The overall study: The study started patients on atezolizumab around 2014, giving 1,200 mg intravenously every 3 weeks. The study recovered a median of approximately 150,000 T cells per blood sample.

Overall study results and limits: When pretreatment blood TCR clonality was below the median, it predicted better survival.

Germline assignment: CDR1 SNHLY and CDR2 FYNNEI. V was shortened by 3 bases and J by 8 bases, with 19 bases between the two germline ends. This CDR3 is built from 15 residues. Between 1 and 8 samples per patient were obtained, pretreatment and on-treatment. Generated by immunoSEQ multiplex PCR, the TCRdb table keeps only in-frame clones and is missing some. The sample yields roughly 84,000 clones, roughly 82% seen once. The source is a man aged 65 to 79 with urothelial cancer. The material was PBMCs, obtained around atezolizumab (anti-PD-L1) treatment. The rearrangement joins TRBV2 to TRBJ1-2; a weak D match, TRBD1 (6 bases). The CDR3: CASSDPQARGSGYTF. CDR3 DNA: TGTGCCAGCAGTGATCCCCAAGCAAGGGGGTCCGGCTACACCTTC.